One sample yielded the 21 T cell receptor beta chains listed below, sequenced in a study of cytomegalovirus exposure and HLA in healthy donors. The PCR contained 60 Vbeta and 13 Jbeta primers. The repertoire was sequenced with immunoSEQ multiplex PCR; TCRdb's copy has only in-frame clones and lacks some. The sample yields some 120,000 clones, about three quarters seen once. Sequenced material: PBMCs. These receptors were taken from a woman aged 55 to 70 in good health and CMV-seropositive.

The chain employs TRBV7-2 and TRBJ1-4; D is undetermined. The CDR3 runs to 13 residues. The V end lost 3 bases, the J end lost 6 bases, and 8 bases lay between the germline ends. Germline V CDR1 and CDR2: SGHTA, FQGNSA. CDR3 DNA: TGTGCCAGCAGCTTTTCCGGGGATGAAAAACTGTTTTTT. Translating gives CASSFSGDEKLFF.

This clone was observed a handful of times. This chain uses TRBV10-3 with TRBJ1-2, with 10 bases aligning to TRBD1. Germline assignment: CDR1 ENHRY and CDR2 SYGVKD. V shed 2 bases and J 6 bases; nucleotides not matched to a gene: 6. The CDR3 has 15 amino acids. The CDR3 nucleotides are TGTGCCATCAGTGAGGTCCCGGGACAGGGGAATGGCTACACCTTC. Its protein product is CAISEVPGQGNGYTF.

This clone was seen more than once but under ten times. The chain recombines TRBV19 with TRBJ1-1, with TRBD1 identical over 12 bases. Trimming took 9 bases from V and 5 from J; bases not matched to a gene: 4. Germline CDR1 LNHDA, CDR2 SQIVND (reference sequence). This CDR3 has 13 residues. CDR3 nucleotides: TGTGCCAGCAGGGACAGGGGGCGGACTGAAGCTTTCTTT. Its translation: CASRDRGRTEAFF.

This clone turned up a few times. CDR3 loop: CASSMLERRDTQYF. CDR3 DNA: TGTGCCAGTAGTATGTTAGAACGCCGGGATACGCAGTATTTT. The gene calls are TRBV19 and TRBJ2-3; no clear D. V dropped 3 bases and J dropped 6 bases, with 13 bases sitting between them. CDR3 length equals 14 residues. Germline V lookup: CDR1 LNHDA, CDR2 SQIVND (reference sequence).

CDR3: CASAGGTEAFF. The CDR3 DNA follows: TGTGCCAGTGCAGGGGGGACTGAAGCTTTCTTT. The rearrangement joins TRBV19 to TRBJ1-1; 7 nucleotides line up with TRBD1. J gave up 5 bases and V 8 bases, and 2 bases lay outside the gene matches. Germline CDR1 LNHDA, CDR2 SQIVND (reference sequence). The CDR3 has 11 residues.

This clone was seen a handful of times. The chain is built from TRBV4-3 and TRBJ2-3; D might be TRBD2 (5 bases). The CDR3 is 14 amino acids. Germline CDR1 is LGHNA and CDR2 is YSLEER. V lost 0 bases and J lost 10, with 14 bases in between. DNA of the CDR3: TGCGCCAGCAGCCAAGATCCCGGACTCGCGGCGCAGTATTTT. This sequence encodes CASSQDPGLAAQYF.

This rearrangement joins TRBV19 to TRBJ2-7; 13 nucleotides match TRBD2. Germline trimming cut 6 bases from V and 4 bases from J; bases unmatched to any gene: 6. The CDR3 runs 15 residues. CDR1 and CDR2 from the germline V gene are LNHDA and SQIVND (reference sequence). The CDR3 sequence: CASRTSGRASYEQYF. Written as DNA, the CDR3 is TGTGCCAGTAGAACTAGCGGGAGGGCCTCATACGAGCAGTACTTC. Combining the CDR3 with reference TRBV19 and TRBJ2-7 gives the whole variable domain DGGITQSPKYLFRKEGQNVTLSCEQNLNHDAMYWYRQDPGQGLRLIYYSQIVNDFQKGDIAEGYSVSREKKESFPLTVTSAQKNPTAFYLCASRTSGRASYEQYFGPGTRLTVT.

The V gene is TRBV12-5, the J gene TRBJ1-2; TRBD1 is a possible D gene (5 bases). The V end was cut by 1 base, the J end by 4 bases, with 13 bases between. CDR1 and CDR2 from the germline V gene are LGHNT and FRNRAP. This CDR3 is 15 amino acids long. Here the CDR3 reads CASGLARDLGYGYTF. The CDR3 nucleotides are TGTGCTAGTGGTTTGGCCAGGGATCTAGGCTATGGCTACACCTTC.

The chain joins TRBV7-9 to TRBJ1-5; 9 positions match TRBD1. Germline CDR1 SEHNR, CDR2 FQNEAQ (reference sequence). The V gene end was trimmed by 10 bases and the J gene end by 4 bases; junction bases not matched to a gene: 11. CDR3 length equals 15 residues. The CDR3 here is CATLDRGDLNQPQHF. Here the CDR3 DNA reads TGTGCCACCTTAGACAGGGGGGACCTGAATCAGCCCCAGCATTTT. Full variable domain (rest looked up from reference TRBV7-9 and TRBJ1-5): DTGVSQNPRHKITKRGQNVTFRCDPISEHNRLYWYRQTLGQGPEFLTYFQNEAQLEKSRLLSDRFSAERPKGSFSTLEIQRTEQGDSAMYLCATLDRGDLNQPQHFGDGTRLSIL.

This sequence joins TRBV12-5 and TRBJ2-7, with a possible D match to TRBD1 (6 bases). The CDR3 covers 13 residues. Germline lookup yields CDR1 LGHNT and CDR2 FRNRAP. V lost 6 bases to trimming and J lost 1 base, with 10 bases between them. The CDR3 loop is CASGTTGSYEQYF. In DNA, the CDR3 is TGTGCTAGTGGGACTACAGGGTCCTACGAGCAGTACTTC.

This chain joins TRBV7-2 and TRBJ1-1; D is undetermined. Germline CDR1 reads SGHTA; CDR2 reads FQGNSA. The CDR3 length is 14 residues. V was pared by 3 bases and J by 4 bases, with 12 bases between. The DNA of the CDR3 is TGTGCCAGCAGCTTGGTCTCGGGTGGCACTGAAGCTTTCTTT. This sequence encodes CASSLVSGGTEAFF.

The chain uses TRBV5-1 and TRBJ1-2, with 8 bases identical to TRBD1. Germline loops: CDR1 SGHRS, CDR2 YFSETQ. The CDR3 is made up of 12 amino acids. After removal of 3 bases from V and 7 bases from J, the junction contained 2 bases not matched to a gene. The CDR3 coding sequence is TGCGCCAGCAGCTGGACAGGGAGTGGCTACACCTTC. It is translated as CASSWTGSGYTF.

The chain combines TRBV6-5 with TRBJ1-2; 8 positions agree with TRBD1. There are 14 residues in the CDR3. Germline CDR1 MNHEY, CDR2 SVGAGI. The ends lost 2 bases at V and 8 bases at J; junction bases unmatched: 7. In DNA, the CDR3 is TGTGCCAGCAGTTACGAGTCAGGGGGCCGCGGCTACACCTTC. Translation: CASSYESGGRGYTF.

This rearrangement joins TRBV10-3 to TRBJ2-7; possibly TRBD1 for D (6 bases). The CDR3 has 14 residues. V was cut by 8 bases and J by 1 base, with 15 bases left in between. The germline V gene encodes CDR1 ENHRY and CDR2 SYGVKD. CDR3: CAILRGGSSYEQYF. CDR3 DNA: TGTGCCATCTTAAGAGGGGGAAGTTCCTACGAGCAGTACTTC.

The CDR3 here is CASSRQGARNQPQHF. CDR3 coding DNA: TGTGCCAGCAGCCGTCAGGGGGCTAGGAATCAGCCCCAGCATTTT. The chain carries TRBV11-2 and TRBJ1-5; TRBD1 aligns across 8 bases. J was trimmed by 4 bases and V by 5 bases; bases with no gene match: 7. The CDR3 has 15 residues. Germline loops: CDR1 SGHAT, CDR2 FQNNGV.

The rearrangement uses TRBV18 and TRBJ2-7; D is possibly TRBD2 (5 bases). The CDR3 extends over 14 amino acids. Trimming removed 5 bases at V and 2 bases at J, with 13 bases between. Per the germline V gene, CDR1 is KGHSH and CDR2 is LQKENI. The CDR3 here is CASSEGKGTYEQYF. For the CDR3, the DNA is TGTGCCAGCTCAGAGGGAAAGGGCACCTACGAGCAGTACTTC.

The chain carries TRBV9 and TRBJ1-5, with D unclear. Trimming shortened V by 1 base and J by 7 bases, and 9 bases separated the two germline ends. Germline V gene data show CDR1 as SGDLS and CDR2 as YYNGEE. The CDR3 spans 13 residues. The CDR3 region is CASSVTFEQPQHF. As DNA, the CDR3 is TGTGCCAGCAGCGTAACGTTCGAGCAGCCCCAGCATTTT.

CDR3 nucleotide sequence: TGCGCCAGCAGCCCGCGAGACAGGCGGTATAGCACTGAAGCTTTCTTT. This sequence encodes CASSPRDRRYSTEAFF. V gene TRBV5-1 combines with J gene TRBJ1-1; weak D call: TRBD1 (6 bases). This CDR3 is 16 amino acids long. The V gene's germline CDR1 is SGHRS and CDR2 YFSETQ. V was shortened by 4 bases and J by 4 bases, with 20 bases between the two germline ends.

This chain links TRBV23-1 with TRBJ1-1, with 9 nucleotides matching TRBD1. TRBV23-1 has ORF status, its function being uncertain. There are 14 residues in the CDR3. V shed 3 bases, J shed 5 bases, and the junction held 4 bases outside the gene matches. CDR3 amino acids: CASSHRDRATEAFF. The CDR3 DNA follows: TGCGCCAGCAGTCACCGGGACAGGGCGACTGAAGCTTTCTTT.

The chain has TRBV6-6 and TRBJ1-6; D gene ambiguous. From germline, CDR1 is MNHNY and CDR2 SVGAGI (reference sequence). The V gene lost 7 bases and the J gene lost 6 bases, with 4 bases spanning the gap. This CDR3 has 11 residues. CDR3 loop: CASNSNSPLHF. CDR3 coding DNA: TGTGCCAGCAACAGTAATTCACCCCTCCACTTT.

The chain has TRBV7-2 and TRBJ2-5, with 8 bases aligning to TRBD2. The J call may not be correct, given that the DNA end is closer to TRBJ2-7. The CDR3 length is 16 residues. Germline assignment: CDR1 SGHTA and CDR2 FQGNSA. CDR3 DNA: TGTGCCAGCAGCTTAGGCGGTGCGGGGGGATCCTACGAGCAGTACTTC. Protein sequence: CASSLGGAGGSYEQYF.